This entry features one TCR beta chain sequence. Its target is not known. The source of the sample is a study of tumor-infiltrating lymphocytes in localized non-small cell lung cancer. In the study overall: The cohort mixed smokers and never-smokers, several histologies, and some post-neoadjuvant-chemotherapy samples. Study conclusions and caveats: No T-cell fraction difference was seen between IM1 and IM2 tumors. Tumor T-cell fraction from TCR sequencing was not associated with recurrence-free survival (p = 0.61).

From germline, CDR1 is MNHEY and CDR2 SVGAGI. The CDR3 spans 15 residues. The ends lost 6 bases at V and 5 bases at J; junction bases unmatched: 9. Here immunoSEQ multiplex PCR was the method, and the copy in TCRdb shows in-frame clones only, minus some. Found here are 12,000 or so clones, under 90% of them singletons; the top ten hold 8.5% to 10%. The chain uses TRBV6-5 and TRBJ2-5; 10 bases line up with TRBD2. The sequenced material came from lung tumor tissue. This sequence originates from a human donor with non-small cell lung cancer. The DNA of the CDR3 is TGTGCCAGCAGCCCTGGGACTAGCGTCCACGAGACCCAGTACTTC. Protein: CASSPGTSVHETQYF.